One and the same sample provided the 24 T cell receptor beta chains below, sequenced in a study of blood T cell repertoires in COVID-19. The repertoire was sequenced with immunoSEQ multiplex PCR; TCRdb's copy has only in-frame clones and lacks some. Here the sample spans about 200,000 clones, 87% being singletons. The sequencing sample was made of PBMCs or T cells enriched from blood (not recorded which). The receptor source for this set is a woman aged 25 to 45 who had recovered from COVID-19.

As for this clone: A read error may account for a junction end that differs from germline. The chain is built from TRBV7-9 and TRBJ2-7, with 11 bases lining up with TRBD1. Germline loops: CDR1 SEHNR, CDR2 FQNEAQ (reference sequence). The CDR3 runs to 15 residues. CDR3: CAIEVNDLGTGGVDF. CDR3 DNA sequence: TGTGCCATCGAAGTAAATGACCTCGGGACAGGGGGTGTCGACTTC.

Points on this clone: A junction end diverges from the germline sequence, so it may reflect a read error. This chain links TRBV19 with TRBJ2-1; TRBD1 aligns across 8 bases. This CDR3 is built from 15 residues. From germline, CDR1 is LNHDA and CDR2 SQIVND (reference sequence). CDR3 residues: CASHHVAGGYDEQFF. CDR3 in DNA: TGTGCCAGTCACCATGTGGCAGGGGGCTACGATGAGCAGTTCTTC.

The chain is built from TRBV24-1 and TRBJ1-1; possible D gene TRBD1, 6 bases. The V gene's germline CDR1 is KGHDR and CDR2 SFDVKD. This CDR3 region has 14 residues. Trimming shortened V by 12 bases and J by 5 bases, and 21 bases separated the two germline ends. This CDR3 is CAAQGRMSTTEAFF. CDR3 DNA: TGTGCCGCCCAGGGGCGGATGTCAACGACTGAAGCTTTCTTT.

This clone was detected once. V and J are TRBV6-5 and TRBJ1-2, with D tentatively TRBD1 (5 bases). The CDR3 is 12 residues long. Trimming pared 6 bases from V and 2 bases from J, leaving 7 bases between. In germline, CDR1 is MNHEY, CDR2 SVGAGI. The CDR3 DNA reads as TGTGCCAGCAGACAGGCAAACTATGGCTACACCTTC. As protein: CASRQANYGYTF.

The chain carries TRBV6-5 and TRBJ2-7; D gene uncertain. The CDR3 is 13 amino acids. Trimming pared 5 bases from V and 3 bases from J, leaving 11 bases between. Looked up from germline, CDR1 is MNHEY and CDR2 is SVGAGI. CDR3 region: CASSPLESYEQYF. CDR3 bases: TGTGCCAGCAGTCCCCTAGAAAGCTACGAGCAGTACTTC.

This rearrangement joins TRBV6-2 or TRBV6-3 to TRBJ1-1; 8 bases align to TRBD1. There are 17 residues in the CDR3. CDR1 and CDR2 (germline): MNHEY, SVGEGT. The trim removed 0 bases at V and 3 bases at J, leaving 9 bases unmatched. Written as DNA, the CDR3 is TGTGCCAGCAGTTACTCTCAGGGGGCCCAGGGGTACACTGAAGCTTTCTTT. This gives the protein CASSYSQGAQGYTEAFF.

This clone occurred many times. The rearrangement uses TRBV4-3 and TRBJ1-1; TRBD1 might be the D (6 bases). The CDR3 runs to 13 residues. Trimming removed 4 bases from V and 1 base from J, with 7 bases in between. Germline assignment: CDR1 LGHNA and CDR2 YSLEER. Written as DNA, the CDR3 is TGCGCCAGCAGCCGAGGGGGGAACACTGAAGCTTTCTTT. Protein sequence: CASSRGGNTEAFF.

The DNA of the CDR3 is TGTGCCAGCAGCTTCAGGGGGACGAACACCGGGGAGCTGTTTTTT. Translation gives CASSFRGTNTGELFF. V is TRBV5-8 and J is TRBJ2-2; 7 bases fit TRBD1. This CDR3 region has 15 residues. V lost 2 bases and J lost 0; bases outside the gene matches: 1. Germline lookup yields CDR1 SGHTS and CDR2 YDEGEE.

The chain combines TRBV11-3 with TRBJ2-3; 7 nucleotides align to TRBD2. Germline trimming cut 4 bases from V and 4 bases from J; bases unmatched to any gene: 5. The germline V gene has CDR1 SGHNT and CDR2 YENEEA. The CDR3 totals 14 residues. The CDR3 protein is CASSSSGRPDTQYF. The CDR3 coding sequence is TGTGCCAGCAGCTCTAGCGGCAGACCAGATACGCAGTATTTT.

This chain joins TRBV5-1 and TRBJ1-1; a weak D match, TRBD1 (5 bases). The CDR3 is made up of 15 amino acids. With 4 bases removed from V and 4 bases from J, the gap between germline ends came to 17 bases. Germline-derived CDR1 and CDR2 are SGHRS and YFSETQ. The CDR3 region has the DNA TGCGCCAGCAGCCAACCGGGCCGGGGGGTCACTGAAGCTTTCTTT. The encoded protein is CASSQPGRGVTEAFF.

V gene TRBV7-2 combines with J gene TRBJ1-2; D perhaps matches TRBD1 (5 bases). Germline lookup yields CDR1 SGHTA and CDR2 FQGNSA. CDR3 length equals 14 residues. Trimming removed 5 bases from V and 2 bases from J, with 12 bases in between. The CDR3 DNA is TGTGCCAGCAGCCGGGGGGGAGGGAACTATGGCTACACCTTC. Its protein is CASSRGGGNYGYTF. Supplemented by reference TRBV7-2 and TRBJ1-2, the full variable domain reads GAGVSQSPSNKVTEKGKDVELRCDPISGHTALYWYRQSLGQGLEFLIYFQGNSAPDKSGLPSDRFSAERTGGSVSTLTIQRTQQEDSAVYLCASSRGGGNYGYTFGSGTRLTVV.

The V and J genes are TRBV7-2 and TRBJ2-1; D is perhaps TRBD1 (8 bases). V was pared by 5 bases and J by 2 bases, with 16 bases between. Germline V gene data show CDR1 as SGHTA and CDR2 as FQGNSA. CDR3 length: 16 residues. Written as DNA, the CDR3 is TGTGCCAGCAGCCCCGGACAGGGAGGGACCTACAATGAGCAGTTCTTC. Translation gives CASSPGQGGTYNEQFF.

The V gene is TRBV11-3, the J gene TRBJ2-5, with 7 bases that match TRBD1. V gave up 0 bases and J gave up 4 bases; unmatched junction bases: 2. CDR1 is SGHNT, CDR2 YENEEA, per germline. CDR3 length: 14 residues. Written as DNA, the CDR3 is TGTGCCAGCAGCTTAGATTCAGGGGGAGAGACCCAGTACTTC. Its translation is CASSLDSGGETQYF.

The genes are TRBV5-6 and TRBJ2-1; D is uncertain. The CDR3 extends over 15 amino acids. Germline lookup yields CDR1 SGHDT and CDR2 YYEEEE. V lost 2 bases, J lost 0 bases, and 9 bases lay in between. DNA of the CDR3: TGTGCCAGCAGCTTCTCGCGGAACTCCTACAATGAGCAGTTCTTC. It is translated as CASSFSRNSYNEQFF.

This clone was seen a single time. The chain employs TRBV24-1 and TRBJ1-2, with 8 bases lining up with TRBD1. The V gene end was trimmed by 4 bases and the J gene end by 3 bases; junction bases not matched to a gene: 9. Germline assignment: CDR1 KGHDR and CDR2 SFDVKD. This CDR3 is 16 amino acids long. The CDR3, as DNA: TGTGCCACCAGTGAGGATGGGACAGGCGCTCACTATGGCTACACCTTC. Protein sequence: CATSEDGTGAHYGYTF.

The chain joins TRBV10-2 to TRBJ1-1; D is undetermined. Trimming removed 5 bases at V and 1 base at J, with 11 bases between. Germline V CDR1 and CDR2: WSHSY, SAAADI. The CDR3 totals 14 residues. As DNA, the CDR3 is TGCGCCAGCAGTATTGCAGGCCCGAACACTGAAGCTTTCTTT. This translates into CASSIAGPNTEAFF.

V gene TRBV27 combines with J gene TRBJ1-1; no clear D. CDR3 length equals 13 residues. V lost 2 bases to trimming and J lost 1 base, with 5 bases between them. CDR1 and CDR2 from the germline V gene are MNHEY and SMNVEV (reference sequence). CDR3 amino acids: CASSLPGNTEAFF. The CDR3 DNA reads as TGTGCCAGCAGTTTACCGGGGAACACTGAAGCTTTCTTT.

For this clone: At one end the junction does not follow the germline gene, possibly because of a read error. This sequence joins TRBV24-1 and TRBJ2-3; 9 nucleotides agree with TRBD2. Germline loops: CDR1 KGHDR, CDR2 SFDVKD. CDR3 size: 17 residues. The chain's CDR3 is CAASDSSAGGHTDTQYF. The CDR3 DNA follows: TGTGCCGCCAGTGACTCATCTGCGGGAGGGCACACAGATACGCAGTATTTT.

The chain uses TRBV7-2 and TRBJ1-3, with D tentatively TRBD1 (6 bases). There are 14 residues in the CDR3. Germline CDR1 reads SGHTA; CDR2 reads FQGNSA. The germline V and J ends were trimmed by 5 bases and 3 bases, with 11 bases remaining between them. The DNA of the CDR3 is TGTGCCAGCAGCCCAACCAGGGGTGGAAACACCATATATTTT. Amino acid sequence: CASSPTRGGNTIYF.

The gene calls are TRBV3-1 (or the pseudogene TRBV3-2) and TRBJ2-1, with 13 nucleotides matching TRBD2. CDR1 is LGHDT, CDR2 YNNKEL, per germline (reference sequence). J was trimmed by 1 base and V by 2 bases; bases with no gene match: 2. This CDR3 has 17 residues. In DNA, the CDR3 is TGTGCCAGCAGCCAAACGGGACTAGCGGGATCCTACAATGAGCAGTTCTTC. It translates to CASSQTGLAGSYNEQFF.

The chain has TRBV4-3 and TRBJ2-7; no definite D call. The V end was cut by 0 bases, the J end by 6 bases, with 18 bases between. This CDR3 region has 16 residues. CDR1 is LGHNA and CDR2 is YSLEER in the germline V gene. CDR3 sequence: CASSQDLVQFPREQYF. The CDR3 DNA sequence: TGCGCCAGCAGCCAAGATCTTGTGCAGTTTCCTCGCGAGCAGTACTTC.

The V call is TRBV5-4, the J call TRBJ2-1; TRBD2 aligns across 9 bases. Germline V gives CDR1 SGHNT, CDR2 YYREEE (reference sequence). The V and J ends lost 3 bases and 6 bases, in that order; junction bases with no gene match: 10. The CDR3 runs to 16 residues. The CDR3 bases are TGTGCCAGCAGCTGGAGGAAGCTAGCGGGACTCAATGAGCAGTTCTTC. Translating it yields CASSWRKLAGLNEQFF.

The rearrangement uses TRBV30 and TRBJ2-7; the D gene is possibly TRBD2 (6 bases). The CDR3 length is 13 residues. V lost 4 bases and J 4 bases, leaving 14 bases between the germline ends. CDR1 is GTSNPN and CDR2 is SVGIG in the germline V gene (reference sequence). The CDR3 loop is CAWNGGSGYEQYF. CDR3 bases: TGTGCCTGGAATGGGGGGAGCGGGTACGAGCAGTACTTC.

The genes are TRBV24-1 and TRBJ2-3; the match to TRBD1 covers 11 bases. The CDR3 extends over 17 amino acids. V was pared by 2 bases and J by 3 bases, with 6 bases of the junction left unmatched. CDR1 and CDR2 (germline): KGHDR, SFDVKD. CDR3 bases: TGTGCCACCAGTGATTCAAGGACAGGGGGCGGGACAGATACGCAGTATTTT. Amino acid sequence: CATSDSRTGGGTDTQYF.